This T cell receptor beta chain was sequenced for a study of blood T cell repertoires in COVID-19 (TCRdb year 2020). For the wider study: The collaborator samples originated in the United States, Italy and Spain and spanned the acute and convalescent phases of COVID-19. The prospective study material was composed of cDNA or gDNA derived from T cells, B-cell-depleted T cells, or PBMCs. The dataset comprised deeply sampled blood TCRbeta repertoires from subjects exposed to, actively infected with, or recovered from COVID-19. The repertoires were made available in a free public database intended to serve as a resource for research on the immune response to SARS-CoV-2. Samples came from the ongoing ImmuneRACE study (first 160 participants) plus 1,254 subjects from 6 global collaborators. A de-identified subject ID, COVID-19 status, age in years and sex were almost always included in the sample metadata. Where available, HLA class I and class II types were obtained from metadata supplied by the sample provider rather than from assay-based typing.

One collaborating source in Seattle enrolled patients while the patients were actively infected and followed the patients over time throughout the course of disease. Collaborating institutions collected whole blood in K2EDTA tubes following their own protocols. Collaborator samples were shipped for TCRbeta analysis as frozen whole blood, isolated PBMCs, or DNA extracted from either sample type. CDR1 and CDR2 were assigned from the germline V gene as SGHAT and FQNNGV. There are 14 amino acids in the CDR3, from cysteine to phenylalanine inclusive. The DNA shown is the 42-base CDR3, in frame from base 1. Cut back by 2 bases and 3 bases, the V and J ends lie 10 bases apart. About this clone: The antigen this receptor binds is unknown. The input lacks base qualities; no much larger clone sits a single base away.

The study at large found these results: The amount of clinical and demographic metadata varied by source and participant and was provided uncurated.

The immunoSEQ Assay, a bias-controlled multiplex PCR, was used to amplify TCRbeta CDR3 regions from genomic DNA. On the study's bioinformatics: Within the assay, amplification of reference gene primers was used to estimate how many nucleated cells each sample contained. To quantify the absolute abundance of each unique TCRbeta CDR3 rearrangement, sequence reads were collapsed and filtered. For each sample, productive Simpson clonality was calculated as the square root of Simpson's diversity index over productive rearrangements. This is the immuneACCESS table as TCRdb keeps it, with only in-frame sequences that have V and J called. A part of the clones is gone; compared with another copy, unresolved V genes explain less than half, and the rest is unexplained. From that table come the V and J calls and clone size; the DNA was used to work out D and trimming. This sample lists under 250,000 clones; approximately 90% were detected once. Of the sample, 2% to 3% is held by the ten largest clones.

This sequence originates from a man aged 25-45 years with COVID-19, enrolled during active disease. The chain employs TRBV11-2 and TRBJ1-2, with the D gene call left open. The sample taken for sequencing was peripheral blood. The CDR3 region: CASSLRTTDYGYTF. The base sequence is TGTGCCAGCAGCTTACGGACTACCGACTATGGCTACACCTTC.